This TCR beta chain was sequenced in a study of immune evolution from preneoplasia to lung adenocarcinoma. Trimming took off 4 bases at V and 4 bases at J, with 16 bases between the two ends. Germline V gene lookup returns CDR1 GTSNPN and CDR2 SVGIG (reference sequence). The CDR3 loop spans 14 amino acids. Only in-frame clones appear in the TCRdb table, and some are missing; sequencing was by immunoSEQ multiplex PCR. The sample consists of 10,000 or so clones, 78% of them appearing once. This sequence joins TRBV30 and TRBJ1-1, with D perhaps matching TRBD1 (5 bases). The sample was FFPE minimally invasive lung adenocarcinoma tissue. The source is a person aged 65 to 85 with lung adenocarcinoma. This CDR3 reads CAWMRGRSGTEAFF. The CDR3 nucleotides read TGTGCCTGGATGAGGGGTCGATCTGGCACTGAAGCTTTCTTT.